The present entry profiles one T cell receptor (beta chain) with its context. In the original workflow: How many nucleated cells were present was estimated from reference gene primer amplification. Data came from immunoSEQ multiplex PCR; TCRdb stores just in-frame clones and leaves some out. V and J calls and clone size come straight from that table; D and trimming were deduced from the DNA. The sample lists approximately 350,000 clones; roughly 89% were seen once. This specimen comes from a study of blood T cell repertoires in COVID-19. Study-level background: COVID-19 samples collected from the United States, Italy and Spain covered acute and convalescent phases. The cDNA or gDNA used as material had been derived from T cells, B-cell-depleted T cells, or PBMCs.

The CDR3 length is 13 residues. Germline values: CDR1 SGHNT, CDR2 YENEEA. J lost 8 bases, V lost 3 bases, and 3 bases had no gene match. The TCR originated in a woman aged 18-29 years who had recovered from COVID-19. This chain connects TRBV11-3 to TRBJ2-1; 8 bases are a match to TRBD2. The sample was peripheral blood. The CDR3 region is CASSLLLADEQFF. The CDR3 DNA sequence: TGTGCCAGCAGCTTGTTACTAGCGGATGAGCAGTTCTTC.